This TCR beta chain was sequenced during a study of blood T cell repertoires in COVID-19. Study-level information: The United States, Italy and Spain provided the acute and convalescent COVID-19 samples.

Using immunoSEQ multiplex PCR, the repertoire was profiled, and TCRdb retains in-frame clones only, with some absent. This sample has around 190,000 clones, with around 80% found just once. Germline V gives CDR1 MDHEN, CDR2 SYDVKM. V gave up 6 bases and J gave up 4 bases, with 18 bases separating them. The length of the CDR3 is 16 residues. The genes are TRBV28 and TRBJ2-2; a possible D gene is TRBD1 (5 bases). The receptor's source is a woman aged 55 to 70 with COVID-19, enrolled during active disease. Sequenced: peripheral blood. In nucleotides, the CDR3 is TGTGCCAGCAGCCCTTTTAGGGTAAGGGGCACCGGGGAGCTGTTTTTT. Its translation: CASSPFRVRGTGELFF.